These 26 T cell receptor beta chains came from one sample sequenced in a study of technical replicates of blood from a handful of donors. Assay used: immunoSEQ multiplex PCR; TCRdb lists only in-frame clones, some missing. The repertoire holds tens of thousands of clones, with around 94% as singletons. What was sequenced was T cells isolated from PBMCs. The receptors were gathered from a human donor in good health.

This rearrangement joins TRBV4-1 to TRBJ1-1; D remains unclear. Deletions cut 2 bases from V and 7 bases from J, with 11 bases between. Germline CDR1 MGHRA, CDR2 YSYEKL. The CDR3 is made up of 13 amino acids. CDR3 residues: CASSQISQLEAFF. CDR3 DNA: TGCGCCAGCAGCCAAATTTCACAGCTTGAAGCTTTCTTT.

This sequence joins TRBV2 and TRBJ1-3; 7 nucleotides agree with TRBD1. This CDR3 contains 15 residues. V trimming: 4 bases; J trimming: 2 bases; junction bases outside the gene matches: 5. Germline values: CDR1 SNHLY, CDR2 FYNNEI. DNA for the CDR3: TGTGCCAGCAGTGGGTCCGGGACAGCTGGAAACACCATATATTTT. Translating it yields CASSGSGTAGNTIYF.

V usage is TRBV18 and J usage is TRBJ2-1; the match to TRBD2 covers 8 bases. Unmatched junction bases numbered 4, after V lost 3 bases and J lost 6 bases. CDR1 and CDR2 from the germline V gene are KGHSH and LQKENI. The CDR3 has 14 amino acids. The CDR3 bases are TGTGCCAGCTCACCTGCACTAGCGGTCAATGAGCAGTTCTTC. Residues: CASSPALAVNEQFF.

The chain has TRBV19 and TRBJ1-5; 8 nucleotides agree with TRBD1. Germline loops: CDR1 LNHDA, CDR2 SQIVND (reference sequence). The CDR3 runs to 13 residues. V lost 9 bases, J lost 6 bases, and 7 bases stayed unmatched. In DNA form, the CDR3 reads TGTGCCAGCTCTGACAGGGGTGTTCAGCCCCAGCATTTT. Encoded protein: CASSDRGVQPQHF. Filled out from reference TRBV19 and TRBJ1-5, the complete variable domain reads DGGITQSPKYLFRKEGQNVTLSCEQNLNHDAMYWYRQDPGQGLRLIYYSQIVNDFQKGDIAEGYSVSREKKESFPLTVTSAQKNPTAFYLCASSDRGVQPQHFGDGTRLSIL.

The genes are TRBV10-1 and TRBJ1-1; D remains unclear. The germline CDR1 and CDR2 sequences are WNHNN and SYGVQD (reference sequence). The V and J ends lost 4 bases and 1 base respectively, with 7 bases between them. The CDR3 is made up of 13 amino acids. DNA for the CDR3: TGCGCCAGCAGTGTCGAGAGGAACACTGAAGCTTTCTTT. This codes for CASSVERNTEAFF.

The chain uses TRBV6-1 and TRBJ2-2, with D possibly being TRBD1 (6 bases). Trimming removed 2 bases from V and 6 bases from J, with 16 bases in between. The CDR3 spans 16 residues. Per the germline V gene, CDR1 is MNHNS and CDR2 is SASEGT. The CDR3 loop is CASSETIPGVSGELFF. As DNA, the CDR3 is TGTGCCAGCAGTGAAACTATCCCAGGGGTGTCCGGGGAGCTGTTTTTT.

CDR3 amino acids: CASSDPLRGRDEQYF. CDR3 sequence (DNA): TGTGCCAGCAGTGATCCCCTCAGGGGGCGGGACGAGCAGTACTTC. The rearrangement uses TRBV6-1 and TRBJ2-7, with TRBD1 matching over 8 bases. The CDR3 loop spans 15 amino acids. J lost 5 bases, V lost 3 bases, and 9 bases had no gene match. Germline V gene sequence: CDR1 MNHNS, CDR2 SASEGT.

The rearrangement links TRBV6-5 to TRBJ2-7, with D uncertain. V was trimmed by 4 bases and J by 3 bases, leaving 7 bases between them. CDR1 and CDR2 (germline): MNHEY, SVGAGI. The CDR3 runs to 12 residues. CDR3 in DNA: TGTGCCAGCAGTTCTGTCTTCTACGAGCAGTACTTC. Translation gives CASSSVFYEQYF.

The genes are TRBV7-2 and TRBJ2-7, with 8 positions matching TRBD2. The trim removed 1 base at V and 0 bases at J, leaving 5 bases unmatched. This CDR3 comprises 16 residues. The germline V gene has CDR1 SGHTA and CDR2 FQGNSA. The CDR3 DNA follows: TGTGCCAGCAGCTTAGTTCCTAGCGGGCTCTCCTACGAGCAGTACTTC. As protein: CASSLVPSGLSYEQYF.

The chain recombines TRBV7-2 with TRBJ1-2, with 7 bases matching TRBD1. CDR3 length: 16 residues. The V and J ends lost 6 bases and 0 bases, in that order; junction bases with no gene match: 10. Germline V lookup: CDR1 SGHTA, CDR2 FQGNSA. The CDR3 reads CASSGDRGWANYGYTF. DNA of the CDR3: TGTGCCAGCAGTGGGGACAGAGGGTGGGCTAACTATGGCTACACCTTC.

The rearrangement joins TRBV10-3 to TRBJ2-1; maybe TRBD1 (5 bases). With 3 bases removed from V and 4 bases from J, the gap between germline ends came to 7 bases. The CDR3 is 13 residues long. Germline CDR1 reads ENHRY; CDR2 reads SYGVKD. The CDR3 loop is CAISDDRYNEQFF. The CDR3 nucleotides read TGTGCCATCAGTGACGACAGATACAATGAGCAGTTCTTC.

The chain is built from TRBV30 and TRBJ1-1; 9 bases line up with TRBD1. CDR3 length: 12 amino acids. Germline trimming cut 0 bases from V and 10 bases from J; bases unmatched to any gene: 3. The germline V gene encodes CDR1 GTSNPN and CDR2 SVGIG (reference sequence). CDR3 bases: TGTGCCTGGAGTGTAAAGGGACAGGGAGCTTTCTTT. This sequence encodes CAWSVKGQGAFF.

This sequence joins TRBV28 and TRBJ1-4; the D is unclear. The CDR3 is 14 amino acids. The germline V and J ends were trimmed by 2 bases and 8 bases, with 12 bases remaining between them. Germline CDR1 MDHEN, CDR2 SYDVKM. The CDR3 DNA follows: TGTGCCAGCAGTTTAACGGCAGGCACCGAAAAACTGTTTTTT. Protein product: CASSLTAGTEKLFF.

In its sample, this clone was seen once. This chain uses TRBV11-2 with TRBJ1-2, with 7 bases matching TRBD1. CDR3 length: 14 amino acids. Trimming removed 3 bases from V and 6 bases from J; junction bases left unmatched: 7. CDR1 and CDR2 (germline): SGHAT, FQNNGV. This CDR3 is CASSFSRQGDGYTF. CDR3 nucleotide sequence: TGTGCCAGCAGCTTTTCGAGACAGGGCGATGGCTACACCTTC. The complete variable domain, with remaining parts taken from reference TRBV11-2 and TRBJ1-2, reads EAGVAQSPRYKIIEKRQSVAFWCNPISGHATLYWYQQILGQGPKLLIQFQNNGVVDDSQLPKDRFSAERLKGVDSTLKIQPAKLEDSAVYLCASSFSRQGDGYTFGSGTRLTVV.

This clone was seen only once. The CDR3 region is CASSLSGQALSGANVLTF. In nucleotides, the CDR3 is TGCGCCAGCAGCTTGTCCGGACAGGCCCTCTCTGGGGCCAACGTCCTGACTTTC. The gene calls are TRBV5-1 and TRBJ2-6, with 7 bases fitting TRBD1. Trimming removed 1 base from V and 0 bases from J; junction bases left unmatched: 7. Germline CDR1 SGHRS, CDR2 YFSETQ. The CDR3 is 18 residues long. The full variable domain, in which reference TRBV5-1 and TRBJ2-6 provide the parts outside the CDR3, is KAGVTQTPRYLIKTRGQQVTLSCSPISGHRSVSWYQQTPGQGLQFLFEYFSETQRNKGNFPGRFSGRQFSNSRSEMNVSTLELGDSALYLCASSLSGQALSGANVLTFGAGSRLTVL.

The chain is built from TRBV30 and TRBJ1-2; D possibly corresponds to TRBD1 (5 bases). V dropped 1 base and J dropped 6 bases, with 27 bases sitting between them. CDR1 is GTSNPN, CDR2 SVGIG, per germline (reference sequence). The CDR3 contains 18 residues. The CDR3 loop is CAWSGWRDGQGGGDGYTF. CDR3 nucleotide sequence: TGTGCCTGGAGTGGGTGGCGGGACGGCCAGGGAGGCGGAGATGGCTACACCTTC.

The chain joins TRBV30 to TRBJ2-4; 11 bases align to TRBD1. CDR1 is GTSNPN and CDR2 is SVGIG in the germline V gene (reference sequence). Trimming cost V 3 bases and J 6 bases; bases outside gene matches: 4. The CDR3 is 14 residues long. For the CDR3, the DNA is TGTGCCTGGAGGGCCGGGACAGGGGGAAACATTCAGTACTTC. It is translated as CAWRAGTGGNIQYF.

J is TRBJ1-5 and V is TRBV28; 8 bases align to TRBD1. The CDR3 loop spans 14 amino acids. The V segment lost 6 bases and the J segment 5 bases; nucleotides outside the gene matches: 6. Germline CDR1 MDHEN, CDR2 SYDVKM. CDR3 bases: TGTGCCAGCAGCGCCGGGACAGGCTATCAGCCCCAGCATTTT. Amino acids: CASSAGTGYQPQHF.

The chain links TRBV9 to TRBJ1-5; no definite D call. Germline CDR1 reads SGDLS; CDR2 reads YYNGEE. The V end lost 0 bases, the J end lost 11 bases, and 15 bases lay between the germline ends. This CDR3 contains 14 residues. CDR3 in amino acids: CASSVEGAGQAQHF. CDR3 sequence (DNA): TGTGCCAGCAGCGTAGAAGGCGCGGGCCAAGCCCAGCATTTT.

V gene TRBV11-2 combines with J gene TRBJ1-4, with a weak D call TRBD1 (5 bases). The CDR3 has 14 amino acids. Trimming removed 3 bases at V and 4 bases at J, with 9 bases between. Per the germline V gene, CDR1 is SGHAT and CDR2 is FQNNGV. The CDR3 DNA reads TGTGCCAGCAGCTTTCGGGGGAGTAATGAAAAACTGTTTTTT. It codes for CASSFRGSNEKLFF.

V is TRBV6-6 and J is TRBJ1-2; D is possibly TRBD1 (6 bases). Germline V gene lookup returns CDR1 MNHNY and CDR2 SVGAGI (reference sequence). The CDR3 spans 15 residues. Trimming cost V 0 bases and J 5 bases, with 13 bases left between them. Here the CDR3 reads CASSYSSQGSYGYTF. Here the CDR3 DNA reads TGTGCCAGCAGTTACTCGAGCCAGGGGAGTTATGGCTACACCTTC.

The chain recombines TRBV27 with TRBJ2-7, with D maybe TRBD1 (5 bases). Germline CDR1 reads MNHEY; CDR2 reads SMNVEV (reference sequence). Trimming took off 3 bases at V and 7 bases at J, with 10 bases between the two ends. The CDR3 has 12 residues. The DNA of the CDR3 is TGTGCCAGCAGTTTTTACGCAGGGGAGCAGTACTTC. This codes for CASSFYAGEQYF.

The gene calls are TRBV6-1 and TRBJ2-6; the D gene is possibly TRBD1 (5 bases). The CDR3 totals 12 residues. The germline V gene has CDR1 MNHNS and CDR2 SASEGT. V was cut by 4 bases and J by 8 bases, with 6 bases left in between. Here the CDR3 DNA reads TGTGCCAGCAGTGCAGGGCCCAACGTCCTGACTTTC. Amino acids: CASSAGPNVLTF.

The rearrangement uses TRBV5-1 and TRBJ2-3; possibly TRBD2 for D (6 bases). CDR1 SGHRS and CDR2 YFSETQ come from the germline V gene. V was cut by 6 bases and J by 4 bases, with 15 bases left in between. The CDR3 loop spans 14 amino acids. CDR3 loop: CASKPGTQADTQYF. CDR3 coding DNA: TGCGCCAGCAAACCCGGGACTCAAGCAGATACGCAGTATTTT. Full variable domain (remainder filled in from reference TRBV5-1 and TRBJ2-3): KAGVTQTPRYLIKTRGQQVTLSCSPISGHRSVSWYQQTPGQGLQFLFEYFSETQRNKGNFPGRFSGRQFSNSRSEMNVSTLELGDSALYLCASKPGTQADTQYFGPGTRLTVL.

V and J are TRBV10-3 and TRBJ2-1; 7 positions match TRBD2. J was trimmed by 7 bases and V by 1 base; bases with no gene match: 7. Germline assignment: CDR1 ENHRY and CDR2 SYGVKD. The CDR3 is 15 amino acids. The CDR3 bases are TGTGCCATCAGTGAGTATTTGGCGGGAGAGAATGAGCAGTTCTTC. This encodes CAISEYLAGENEQFF.

The chain has TRBV7-8 and TRBJ2-1; 13 bases align to TRBD2. V was pared by 0 bases and J by 3 bases, with 5 bases of the junction left unmatched. Germline CDR1 and CDR2: SGHVS and FQNEAQ. There are 18 residues in the CDR3. The CDR3 DNA reads TGTGCCAGCAGCTTAGCACTAGCGGGAGGGGATTTCTACAATGAGCAGTTCTTC. Its protein product is CASSLALAGGDFYNEQFF.